This TCR beta chain was obtained from a study of blood T cell repertoires in COVID-19. Profiled with immunoSEQ multiplex PCR; TCRdb holds only in-frame clones, not every one. There are around 120,000 clones in the sample; roughly 80% occur only once, and approximately 2% lies in the top ten. With regard to this clone: Mismatch with germline at one junction end may stem from a read error.

Germline V gives CDR1 MRHNA, CDR2 SNTAGT. The CDR3 has 11 residues. The source of this sequence is a man in his 70s with acute or convalescent COVID-19. The V call is TRBV6-4, the J call TRBJ1-5; the D gene is possibly TRBD1 (5 bases). The sequenced material came from peripheral blood. The CDR3 reads CASRSEISGNF. CDR3 sequence (DNA): TGTGCCAGCAGATCCGAAATCTCAGGGAATTTT.